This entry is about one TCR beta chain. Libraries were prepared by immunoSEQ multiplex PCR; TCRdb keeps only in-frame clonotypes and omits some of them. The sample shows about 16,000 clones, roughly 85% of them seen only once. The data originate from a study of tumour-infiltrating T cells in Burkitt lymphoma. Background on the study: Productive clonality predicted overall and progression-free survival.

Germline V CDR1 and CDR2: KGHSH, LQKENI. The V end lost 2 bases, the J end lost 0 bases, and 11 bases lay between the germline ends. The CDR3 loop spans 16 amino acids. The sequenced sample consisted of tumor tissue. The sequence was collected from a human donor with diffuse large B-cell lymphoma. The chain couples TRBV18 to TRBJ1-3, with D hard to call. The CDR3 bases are TGTGCCAGCTCACCAGTAGGGTTCATCTCTGGAAACACCATATATTTT. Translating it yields CASSPVGFISGNTIYF.